This T cell receptor beta chain derives from a study of T cell responses to AZD1222 COVID-19 vaccine. V was clipped by 4 bases and J by 7 bases; unmatched bases: 4. This CDR3 contains 13 residues. Germline CDR1 SGHRS, CDR2 YFSETQ. Study-wide points: Repertoire sampling occurred only after the peak T cell response. Just a handful of AZD1222 recipients were seropositive at baseline.

Repertoires were generated with immunoSEQ multiplex PCR, while TCRdb's copy carries only in-frame clones and drops some. Of approximately 130,000 clones listed, almost 85% are singletons. With regard to this clone: Its antigen remains unidentified.

This chain links TRBV5-1 with TRBJ1-1, with 10 positions matching TRBD1. Sequences were derived from peripheral blood, sampled 28 days after the second dose of the MenACWY control vaccine. The sequence came from an adult who received the MenACWY meningococcal vaccine as a control. CDR3 in DNA: TGCGCCAGCAGCGAGGGACAGGGGTTTGAAGCTTTCTTT. Translating gives CASSEGQGFEAFF.